The present T cell receptor (beta chain) was sequenced within a study of response to subunit inactivated influenza vaccine. General observations from the study: Each seasonal influenza vaccination recruits few new T cells, the authors suggested.

A single record per CDR3 protein comes from TCRdb applying MiXCR to the RT-PCR reads. In the table there are 450,000 to 600,000 distinct CDR3 sequences, 16% of which are singletons. This clonotype was seen a few times. Its antigen is undetermined. This CDR3 contains 13 residues. With 0 bases removed from V and 11 bases from J, the gap between germline ends came to 10 bases. CDR1 LGHNA and CDR2 YSLEER come from the germline V gene. This sequence originates from a man aged 50 to 69 who received an inactivated influenza vaccine. Sample: CD4+ T cells sorted from PBMCs, taken 23 to 25 months after vaccination. The rearrangement uses TRBV4-3 and TRBJ1-4; no definite D call. CDR3 region: CASSQEPASKLFF. CDR3 nucleotides: TGCGCCAGCAGCCAAGAACCCGCTTCGAAACTGTTTTTT.